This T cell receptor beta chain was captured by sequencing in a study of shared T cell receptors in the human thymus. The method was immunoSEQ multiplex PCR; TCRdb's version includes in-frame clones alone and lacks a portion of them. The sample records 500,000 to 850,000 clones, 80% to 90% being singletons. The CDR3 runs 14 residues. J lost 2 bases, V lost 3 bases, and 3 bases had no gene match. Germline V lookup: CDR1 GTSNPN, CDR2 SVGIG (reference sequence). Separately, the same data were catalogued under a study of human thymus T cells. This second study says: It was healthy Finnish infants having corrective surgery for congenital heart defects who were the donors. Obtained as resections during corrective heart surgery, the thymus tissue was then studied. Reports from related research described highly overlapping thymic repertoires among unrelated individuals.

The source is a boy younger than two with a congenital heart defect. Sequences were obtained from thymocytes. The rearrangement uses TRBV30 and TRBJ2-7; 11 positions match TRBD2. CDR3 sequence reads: CAWRGTSGPYEQYF. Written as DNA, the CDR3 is TGTGCCTGGAGAGGGACTAGCGGACCCTACGAGCAGTACTTC.